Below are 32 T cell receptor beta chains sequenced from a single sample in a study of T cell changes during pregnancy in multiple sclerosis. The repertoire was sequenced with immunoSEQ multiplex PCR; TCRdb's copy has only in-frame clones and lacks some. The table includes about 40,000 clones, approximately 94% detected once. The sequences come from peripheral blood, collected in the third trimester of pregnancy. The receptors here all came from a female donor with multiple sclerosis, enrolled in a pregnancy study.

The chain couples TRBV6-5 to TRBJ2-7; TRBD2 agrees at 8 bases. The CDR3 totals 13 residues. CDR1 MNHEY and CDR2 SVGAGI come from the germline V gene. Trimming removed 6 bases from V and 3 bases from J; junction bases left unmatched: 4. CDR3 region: CASRSSGRYEQYF. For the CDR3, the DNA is TGTGCCAGCAGGTCTAGCGGGCGCTACGAGCAGTACTTC.

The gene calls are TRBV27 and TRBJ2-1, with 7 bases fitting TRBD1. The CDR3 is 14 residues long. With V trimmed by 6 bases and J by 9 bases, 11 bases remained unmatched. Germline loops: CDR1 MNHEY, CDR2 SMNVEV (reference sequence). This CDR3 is CASSYGTETGEQFF. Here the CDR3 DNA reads TGTGCCAGCAGCTACGGGACAGAGACCGGTGAGCAGTTCTTC.

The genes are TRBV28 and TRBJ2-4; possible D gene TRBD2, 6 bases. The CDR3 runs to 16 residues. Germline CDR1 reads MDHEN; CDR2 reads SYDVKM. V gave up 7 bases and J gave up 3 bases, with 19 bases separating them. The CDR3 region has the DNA TGTGCCAGCACCGGGGGAGGATCGACGTTCAAAAACATTCAGTACTTC. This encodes CASTGGGSTFKNIQYF.

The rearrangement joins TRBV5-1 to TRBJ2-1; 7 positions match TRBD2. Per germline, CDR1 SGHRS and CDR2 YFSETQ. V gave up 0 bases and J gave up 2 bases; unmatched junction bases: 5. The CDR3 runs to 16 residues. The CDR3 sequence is CASSLEWGGAYNEQFF. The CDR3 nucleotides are TGCGCCAGCAGCTTGGAGTGGGGGGGAGCCTACAATGAGCAGTTCTTC.

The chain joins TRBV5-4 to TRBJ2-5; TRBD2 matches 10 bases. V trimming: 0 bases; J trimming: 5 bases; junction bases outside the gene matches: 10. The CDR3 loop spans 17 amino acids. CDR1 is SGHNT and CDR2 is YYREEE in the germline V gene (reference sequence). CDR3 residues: CASSLVIASGSQETQYF. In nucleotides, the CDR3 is TGTGCCAGCAGCTTGGTGATCGCTAGCGGGAGCCAGGAGACCCAGTACTTC.

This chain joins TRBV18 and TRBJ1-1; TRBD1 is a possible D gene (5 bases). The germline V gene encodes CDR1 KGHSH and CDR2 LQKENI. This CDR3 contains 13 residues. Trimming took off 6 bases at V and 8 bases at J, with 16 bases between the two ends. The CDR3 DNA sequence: TGTGCCAGCTCCGGGGGACCTGGAATGGAAGCTTTCTTT. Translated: CASSGGPGMEAFF. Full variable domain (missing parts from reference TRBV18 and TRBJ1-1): NAGVMQNPRHLVRRRGQEARLRCSPMKGHSHVYWYRQLPEEGLKFMVYLQKENIIDESGMPKERFSAEFPKEGPSILRIQQVVRGDSAAYFCASSGGPGMEAFFGQGTRLTVV.

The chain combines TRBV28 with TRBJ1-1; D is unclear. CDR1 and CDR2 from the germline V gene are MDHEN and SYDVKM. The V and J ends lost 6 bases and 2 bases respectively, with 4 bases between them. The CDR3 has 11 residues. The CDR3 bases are TGTGCCAGCAGATCAAACACTGAAGCTTTCTTT. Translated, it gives CASRSNTEAFF.

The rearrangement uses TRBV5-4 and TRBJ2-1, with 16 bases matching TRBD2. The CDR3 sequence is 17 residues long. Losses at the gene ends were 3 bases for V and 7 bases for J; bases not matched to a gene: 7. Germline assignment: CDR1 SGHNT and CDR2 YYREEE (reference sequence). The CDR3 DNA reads TGTGCCAGCAGCTCGGGACTAGCGGGAGGGCCTCGGAATGAGCAGTTCTTC. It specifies CASSSGLAGGPRNEQFF.

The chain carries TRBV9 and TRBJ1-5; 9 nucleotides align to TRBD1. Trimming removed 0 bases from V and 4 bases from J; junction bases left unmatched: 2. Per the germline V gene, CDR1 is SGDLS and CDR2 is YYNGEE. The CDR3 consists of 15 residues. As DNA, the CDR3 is TGTGCCAGCAGCGTAGGTGGGACAGGGAATCAGCCCCAGCATTTT. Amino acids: CASSVGGTGNQPQHF.

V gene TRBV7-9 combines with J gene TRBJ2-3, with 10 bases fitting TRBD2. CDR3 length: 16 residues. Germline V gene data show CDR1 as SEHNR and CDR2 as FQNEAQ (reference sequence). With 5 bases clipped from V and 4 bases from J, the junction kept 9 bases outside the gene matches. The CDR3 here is CASSDRTSGNPDTQYF. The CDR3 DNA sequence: TGTGCCAGCAGCGACCGGACTAGCGGTAACCCAGATACGCAGTATTTT. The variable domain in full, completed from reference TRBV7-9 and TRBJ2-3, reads DTGVSQNPRHKITKRGQNVTFRCDPISEHNRLYWYRQTLGQGPEFLTYFQNEAQLEKSRLLSDRFSAERPKGSFSTLEIQRTEQGDSAMYLCASSDRTSGNPDTQYFGPGTRLTVL.

The CDR3 coding sequence is TGTGCCAGCAGCCCCCGCGGGGACTACAATGAGCAGTTCTTC. Its translation is CASSPRGDYNEQFF. This chain links TRBV13 with TRBJ2-1, with D perhaps matching TRBD2 (6 bases). The CDR3 is 14 residues long. CDR1 is PRHDT, CDR2 FYEKMQ, per germline (reference sequence). V was clipped by 5 bases and J by 3 bases, with 11 bases between them.

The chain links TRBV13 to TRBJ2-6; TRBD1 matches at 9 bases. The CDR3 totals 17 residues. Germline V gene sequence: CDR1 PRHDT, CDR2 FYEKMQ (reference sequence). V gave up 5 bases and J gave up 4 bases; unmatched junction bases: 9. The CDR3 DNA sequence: TGTGCCAGCAGCCCGACAGGGGGGTTGACCGGGGCCAACGTCCTGACTTTC. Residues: CASSPTGGLTGANVLTF.

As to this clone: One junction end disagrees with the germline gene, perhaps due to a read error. The CDR3 region is CASSPGSGTSGLLRNF. CDR3 coding DNA: TGTGCCAGCAGTCCCGGCTCCGGGACTAGCGGTCTCCTCCGGAACTTC. V is TRBV28 and J is TRBJ2-7, with TRBD2 matching over 11 bases. CDR3 length equals 16 residues. Germline V gives CDR1 MDHEN, CDR2 SYDVKM. The full variable domain, in which reference TRBV28 and TRBJ2-7 provide the parts outside the CDR3, is DVKVTQSSRYLVKRTGEKVFLECVQDMDHENMFWYRQDPGLGLRLIYFSYDVKMKEKGDIPEGYSVSREKKERFSLILESASTNQTSMYLCASSPGSGTSGLLRNFGPGTRLTVT.

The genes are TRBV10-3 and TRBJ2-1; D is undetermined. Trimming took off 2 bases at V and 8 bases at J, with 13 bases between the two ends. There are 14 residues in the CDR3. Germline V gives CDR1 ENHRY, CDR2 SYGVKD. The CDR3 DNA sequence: TGTGCCATCAGTGAGGGTACGAAGCTTCATGAGCAGTTCTTC. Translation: CAISEGTKLHEQFF.

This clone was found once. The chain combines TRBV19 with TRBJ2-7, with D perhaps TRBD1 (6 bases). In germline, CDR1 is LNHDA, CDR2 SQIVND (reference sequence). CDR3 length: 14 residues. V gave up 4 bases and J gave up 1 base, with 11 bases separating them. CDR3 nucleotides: TGTGCCAGTAGTACCGACAGGTATTCCTACGAGCAGTACTTC. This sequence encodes CASSTDRYSYEQYF.

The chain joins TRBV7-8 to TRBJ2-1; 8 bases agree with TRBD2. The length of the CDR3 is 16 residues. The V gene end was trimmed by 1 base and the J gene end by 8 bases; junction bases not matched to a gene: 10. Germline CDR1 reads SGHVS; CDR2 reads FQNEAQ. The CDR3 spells CASSLGLRGAGDEQFF. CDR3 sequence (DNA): TGTGCCAGCAGCTTAGGGTTGCGGGGGGCGGGGGATGAGCAGTTCTTC.

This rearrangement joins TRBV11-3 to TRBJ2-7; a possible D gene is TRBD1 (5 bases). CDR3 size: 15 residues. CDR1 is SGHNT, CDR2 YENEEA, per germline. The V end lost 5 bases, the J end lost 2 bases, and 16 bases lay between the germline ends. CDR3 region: CASSQDTPPTYEQYF. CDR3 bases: TGTGCCAGCAGCCAGGACACTCCCCCGACCTACGAGCAGTACTTC.

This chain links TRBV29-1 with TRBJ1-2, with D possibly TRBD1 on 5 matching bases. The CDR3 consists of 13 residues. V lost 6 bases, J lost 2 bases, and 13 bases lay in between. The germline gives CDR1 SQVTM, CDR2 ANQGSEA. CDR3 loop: CSVGGTENYGYTF. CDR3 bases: TGCAGCGTGGGAGGGACTGAAAACTATGGCTACACCTTC.

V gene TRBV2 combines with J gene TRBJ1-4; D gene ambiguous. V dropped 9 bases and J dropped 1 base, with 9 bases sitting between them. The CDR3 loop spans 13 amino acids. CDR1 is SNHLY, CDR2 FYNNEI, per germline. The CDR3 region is CASFRGTNEKLFF. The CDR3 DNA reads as TGTGCCAGTTTTCGCGGAACTAATGAAAAACTGTTTTTT. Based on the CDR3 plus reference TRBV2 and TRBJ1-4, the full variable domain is EPEVTQTPSHQVTQMGQEVILRCVPISNHLYFYWYRQILGQKVEFLVSFYNNEISEKSEIFDDQFSVERPDGSNFTLKIRSTKLEDSAMYFCASFRGTNEKLFFGSGTQLSVL.

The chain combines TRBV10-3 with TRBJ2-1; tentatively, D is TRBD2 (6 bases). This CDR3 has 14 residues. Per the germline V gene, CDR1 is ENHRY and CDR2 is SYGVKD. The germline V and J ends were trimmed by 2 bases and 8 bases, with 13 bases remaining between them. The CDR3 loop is CAISEPTSRDEQFF. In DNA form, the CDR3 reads TGTGCCATCAGTGAGCCAACTAGCAGGGATGAGCAGTTCTTC.

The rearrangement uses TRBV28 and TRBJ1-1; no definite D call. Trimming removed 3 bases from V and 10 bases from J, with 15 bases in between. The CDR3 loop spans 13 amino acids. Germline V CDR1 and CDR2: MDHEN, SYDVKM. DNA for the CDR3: TGTGCCAGCAGTTTTCCCAGCGAACGCGCAGCTTTCTTT. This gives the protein CASSFPSERAAFF.

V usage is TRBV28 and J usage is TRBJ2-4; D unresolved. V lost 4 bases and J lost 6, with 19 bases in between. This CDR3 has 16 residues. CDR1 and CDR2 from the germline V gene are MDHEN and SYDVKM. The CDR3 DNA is TGTGCCAGCAGTTCCCTCGGTAAAAGCGATCCAAACATTCAGTACTTC. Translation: CASSSLGKSDPNIQYF.

CDR3 in DNA: TGTGCCAGCAGCGCCATAGCGGGAGCCTACGAGCAGTACTTC. It yields the protein CASSAIAGAYEQYF. The chain couples TRBV7-9 to TRBJ2-7; 9 bases fit TRBD2. The V gene end was trimmed by 5 bases and the J gene end by 2 bases; junction bases not matched to a gene: 4. CDR1 is SEHNR, CDR2 FQNEAQ, per germline (reference sequence). The CDR3 has 14 amino acids.

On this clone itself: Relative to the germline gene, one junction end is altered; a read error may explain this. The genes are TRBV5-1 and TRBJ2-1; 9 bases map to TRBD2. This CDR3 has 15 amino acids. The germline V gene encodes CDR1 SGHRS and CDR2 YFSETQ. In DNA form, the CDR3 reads TGCGCCAGCAGCTCCGGGACTAGCTCCCACAATGAGCAGTTCTTC. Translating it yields CASSSGTSSHNEQFF.

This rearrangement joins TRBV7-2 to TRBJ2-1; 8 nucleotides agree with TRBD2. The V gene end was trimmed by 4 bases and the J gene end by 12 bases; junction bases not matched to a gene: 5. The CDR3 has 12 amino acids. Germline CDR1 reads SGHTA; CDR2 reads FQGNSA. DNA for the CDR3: TGTGCCAGCAGCTGGACTAGCAGGGGGCAGTTCTTC. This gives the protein CASSWTSRGQFF.

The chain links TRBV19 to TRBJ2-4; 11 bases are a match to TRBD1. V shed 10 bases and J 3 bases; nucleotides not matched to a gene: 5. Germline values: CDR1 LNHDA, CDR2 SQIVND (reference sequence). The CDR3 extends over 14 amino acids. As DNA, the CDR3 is TGTGCCACCCGGGACAGGGGGGTCAAAAACATTCAGTACTTC. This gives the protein CATRDRGVKNIQYF.

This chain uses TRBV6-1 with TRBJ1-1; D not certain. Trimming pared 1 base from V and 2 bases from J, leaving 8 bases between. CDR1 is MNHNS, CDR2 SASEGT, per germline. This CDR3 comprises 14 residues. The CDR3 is CASSEVGSNTEAFF. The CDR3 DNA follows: TGTGCCAGCAGTGAAGTAGGGAGCAACACTGAAGCTTTCTTT.

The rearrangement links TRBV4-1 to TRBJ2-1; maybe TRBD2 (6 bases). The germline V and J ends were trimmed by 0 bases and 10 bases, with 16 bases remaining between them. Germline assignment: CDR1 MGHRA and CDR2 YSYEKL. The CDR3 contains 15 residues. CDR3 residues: CASSQDAASDEEQFF. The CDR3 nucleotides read TGCGCCAGCAGCCAAGATGCCGCTAGCGACGAAGAGCAGTTCTTC.

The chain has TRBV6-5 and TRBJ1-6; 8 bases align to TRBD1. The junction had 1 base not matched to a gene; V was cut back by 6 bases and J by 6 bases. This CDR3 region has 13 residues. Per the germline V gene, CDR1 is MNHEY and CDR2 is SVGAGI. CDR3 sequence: CASRDRVNSPLHF. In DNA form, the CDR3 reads TGTGCCAGCAGGGACAGGGTTAATTCACCCCTCCACTTT.

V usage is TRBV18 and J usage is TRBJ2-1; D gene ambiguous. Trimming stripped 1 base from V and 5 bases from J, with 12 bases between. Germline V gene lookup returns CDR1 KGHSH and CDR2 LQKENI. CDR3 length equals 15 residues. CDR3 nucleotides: TGTGCCAGCTCACCACTGGGTACTACTAACAATGAGCAGTTCTTC. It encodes CASSPLGTTNNEQFF.

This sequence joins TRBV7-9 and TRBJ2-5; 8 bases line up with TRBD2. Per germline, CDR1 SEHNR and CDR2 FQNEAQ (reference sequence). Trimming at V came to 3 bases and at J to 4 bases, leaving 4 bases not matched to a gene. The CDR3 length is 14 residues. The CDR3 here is CASSLDGGAETQYF. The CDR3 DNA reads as TGTGCCAGCAGCTTGGACGGGGGGGCAGAGACCCAGTACTTC.

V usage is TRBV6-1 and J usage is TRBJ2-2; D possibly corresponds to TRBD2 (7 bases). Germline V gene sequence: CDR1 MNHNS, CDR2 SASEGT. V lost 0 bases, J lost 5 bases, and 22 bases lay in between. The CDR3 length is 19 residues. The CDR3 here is CASSEANRRGAWGTGELFF. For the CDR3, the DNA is TGTGCCAGCAGTGAAGCGAACCGACGGGGGGCCTGGGGAACCGGGGAGCTGTTTTTT.